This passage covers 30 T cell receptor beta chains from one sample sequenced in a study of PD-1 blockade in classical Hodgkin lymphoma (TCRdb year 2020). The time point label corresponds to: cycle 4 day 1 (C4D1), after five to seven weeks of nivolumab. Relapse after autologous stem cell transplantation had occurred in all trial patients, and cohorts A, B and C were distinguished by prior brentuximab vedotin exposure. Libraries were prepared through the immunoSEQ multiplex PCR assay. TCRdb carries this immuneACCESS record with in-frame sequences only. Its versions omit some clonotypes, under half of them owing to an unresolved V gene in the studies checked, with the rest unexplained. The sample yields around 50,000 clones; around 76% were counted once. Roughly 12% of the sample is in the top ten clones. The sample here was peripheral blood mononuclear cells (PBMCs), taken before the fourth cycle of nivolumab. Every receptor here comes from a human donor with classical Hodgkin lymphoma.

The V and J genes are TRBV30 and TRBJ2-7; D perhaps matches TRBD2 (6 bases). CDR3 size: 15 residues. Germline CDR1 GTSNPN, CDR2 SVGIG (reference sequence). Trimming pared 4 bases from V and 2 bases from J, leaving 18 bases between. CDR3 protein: CAWTRGIAETYEQYF. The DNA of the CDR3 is TGTGCCTGGACGCGTGGCATAGCGGAAACCTACGAGCAGTACTTC.

In nucleotides, the CDR3 is TGTGCCAGTGGAGGGGGCGGTGCCGGGGAGCTGTTTTTT. It specifies CASGGGGAGELFF. The genes are TRBV19 and TRBJ2-2, with D possibly being TRBD1 (7 bases). Trimming stripped 8 bases from V and 6 bases from J, with 13 bases between. This CDR3 contains 13 residues. The germline gives CDR1 LNHDA, CDR2 SQIVND (reference sequence).

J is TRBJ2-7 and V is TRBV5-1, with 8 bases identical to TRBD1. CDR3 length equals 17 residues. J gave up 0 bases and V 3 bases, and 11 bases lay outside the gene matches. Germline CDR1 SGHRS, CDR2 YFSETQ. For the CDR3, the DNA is TGCGCCAGCAGCTCCCTAAGTCAGGGGGCGAGCTCCTACGAGCAGTACTTC. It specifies CASSSLSQGASSYEQYF.

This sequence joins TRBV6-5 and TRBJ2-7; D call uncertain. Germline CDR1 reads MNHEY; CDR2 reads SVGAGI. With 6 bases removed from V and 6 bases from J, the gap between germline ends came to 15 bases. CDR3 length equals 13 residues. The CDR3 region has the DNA TGTGCCAGCAGCACCGGTCCCTGGGGCGAGCAGTACTTC. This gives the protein CASSTGPWGEQYF.

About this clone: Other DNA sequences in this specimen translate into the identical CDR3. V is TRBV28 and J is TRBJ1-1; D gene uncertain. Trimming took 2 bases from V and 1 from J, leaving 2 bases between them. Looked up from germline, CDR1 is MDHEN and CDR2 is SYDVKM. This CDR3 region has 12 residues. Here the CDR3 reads CASSLQNTEAFF. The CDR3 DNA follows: TGTGCCAGCAGTTTACAGAACACTGAAGCTTTCTTT.

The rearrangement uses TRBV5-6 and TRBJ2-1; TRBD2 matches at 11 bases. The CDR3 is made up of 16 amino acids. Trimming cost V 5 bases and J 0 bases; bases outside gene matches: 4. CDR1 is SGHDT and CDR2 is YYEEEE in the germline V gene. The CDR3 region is CASRGTSGDSYNEQFF. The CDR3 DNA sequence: TGTGCCAGCAGGGGGACTAGCGGAGACTCCTACAATGAGCAGTTCTTC.

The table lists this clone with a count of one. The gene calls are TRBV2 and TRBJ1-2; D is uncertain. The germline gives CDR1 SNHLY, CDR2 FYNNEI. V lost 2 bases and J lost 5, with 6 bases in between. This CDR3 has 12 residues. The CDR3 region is CASSETVYGYTF. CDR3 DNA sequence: TGTGCCAGCAGTGAAACAGTTTATGGCTACACCTTC.

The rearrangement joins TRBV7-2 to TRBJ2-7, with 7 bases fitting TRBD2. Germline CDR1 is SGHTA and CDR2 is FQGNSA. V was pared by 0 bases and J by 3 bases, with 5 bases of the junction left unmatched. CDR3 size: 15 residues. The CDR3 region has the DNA TGTGCCAGCAGCTTAGCTGTCGGACTAGGCTACGAGCAGTACTTC. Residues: CASSLAVGLGYEQYF. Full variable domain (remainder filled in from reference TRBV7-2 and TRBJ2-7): GAGVSQSPSNKVTEKGKDVELRCDPISGHTALYWYRQSLGQGLEFLIYFQGNSAPDKSGLPSDRFSAERTGGSVSTLTIQRTQQEDSAVYLCASSLAVGLGYEQYFGPGTRLTVT.

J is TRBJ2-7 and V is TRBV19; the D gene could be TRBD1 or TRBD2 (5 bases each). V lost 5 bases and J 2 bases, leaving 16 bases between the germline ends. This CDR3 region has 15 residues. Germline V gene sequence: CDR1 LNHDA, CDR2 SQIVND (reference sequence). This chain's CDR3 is CASSQRGFGAYEQYF. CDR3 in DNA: TGTGCCAGTAGTCAAAGGGGTTTCGGGGCCTACGAGCAGTACTTC.

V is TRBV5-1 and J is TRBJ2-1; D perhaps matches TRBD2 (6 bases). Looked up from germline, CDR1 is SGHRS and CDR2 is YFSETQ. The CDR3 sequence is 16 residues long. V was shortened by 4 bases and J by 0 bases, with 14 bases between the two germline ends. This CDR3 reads CASSPTGASSYNEQFF. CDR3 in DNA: TGCGCCAGCAGCCCGACGGGAGCCAGCTCCTACAATGAGCAGTTCTTC.

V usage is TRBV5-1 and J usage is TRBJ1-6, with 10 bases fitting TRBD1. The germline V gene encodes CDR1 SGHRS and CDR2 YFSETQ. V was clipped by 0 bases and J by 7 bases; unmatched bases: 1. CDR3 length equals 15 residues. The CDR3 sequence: CASSLVGQGNSPLHF. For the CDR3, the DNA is TGCGCCAGCAGCTTGGTGGGACAGGGGAATTCACCCCTCCACTTT.

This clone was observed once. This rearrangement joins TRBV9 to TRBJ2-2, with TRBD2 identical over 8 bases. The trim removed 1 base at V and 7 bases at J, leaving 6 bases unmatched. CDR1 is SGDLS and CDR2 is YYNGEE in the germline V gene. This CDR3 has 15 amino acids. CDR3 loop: CASSVSSGTSGELFF. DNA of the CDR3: TGTGCCAGCAGCGTATCGAGCGGGACTAGCGGGGAGCTGTTTTTT.

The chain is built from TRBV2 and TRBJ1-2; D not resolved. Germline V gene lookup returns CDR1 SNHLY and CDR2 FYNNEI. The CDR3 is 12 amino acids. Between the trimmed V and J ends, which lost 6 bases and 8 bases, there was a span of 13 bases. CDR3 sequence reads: CASRADFLGYTF. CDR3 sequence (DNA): TGTGCCAGCAGGGCGGACTTTTTGGGCTACACCTTC.

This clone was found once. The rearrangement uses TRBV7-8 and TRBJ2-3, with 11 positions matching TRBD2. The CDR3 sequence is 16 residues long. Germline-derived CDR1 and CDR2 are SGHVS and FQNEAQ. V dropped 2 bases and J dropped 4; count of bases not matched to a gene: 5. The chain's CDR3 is CASSLLGLAAPDTQYF. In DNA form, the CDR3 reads TGTGCCAGCAGCTTATTGGGACTAGCGGCACCAGATACGCAGTATTTT.

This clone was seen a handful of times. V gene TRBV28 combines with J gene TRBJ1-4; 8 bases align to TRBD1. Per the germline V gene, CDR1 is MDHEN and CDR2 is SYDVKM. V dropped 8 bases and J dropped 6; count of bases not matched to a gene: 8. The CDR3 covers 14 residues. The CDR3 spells CASASRGRDEKLFF. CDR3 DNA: TGTGCCAGCGCTAGCAGGGGGCGCGATGAAAAACTGTTTTTT.

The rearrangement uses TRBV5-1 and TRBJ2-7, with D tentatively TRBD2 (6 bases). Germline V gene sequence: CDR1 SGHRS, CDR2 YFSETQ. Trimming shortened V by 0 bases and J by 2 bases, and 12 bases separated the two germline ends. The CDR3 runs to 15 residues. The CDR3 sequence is CASSLAGDSAYEQYF. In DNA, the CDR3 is TGCGCCAGCAGCTTGGCGGGGGATTCTGCCTACGAGCAGTACTTC.

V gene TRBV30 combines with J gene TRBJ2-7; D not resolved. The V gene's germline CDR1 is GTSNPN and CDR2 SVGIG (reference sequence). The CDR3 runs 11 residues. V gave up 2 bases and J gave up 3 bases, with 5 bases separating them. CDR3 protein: CAWSRLYEQYF. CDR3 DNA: TGTGCCTGGAGTCGCCTCTACGAGCAGTACTTC.

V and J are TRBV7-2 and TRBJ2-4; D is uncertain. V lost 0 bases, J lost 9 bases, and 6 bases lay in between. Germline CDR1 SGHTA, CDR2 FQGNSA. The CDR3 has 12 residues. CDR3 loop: CASSLALGIQYF. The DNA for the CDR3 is TGTGCCAGCAGCTTAGCTTTGGGCATTCAGTACTTC.

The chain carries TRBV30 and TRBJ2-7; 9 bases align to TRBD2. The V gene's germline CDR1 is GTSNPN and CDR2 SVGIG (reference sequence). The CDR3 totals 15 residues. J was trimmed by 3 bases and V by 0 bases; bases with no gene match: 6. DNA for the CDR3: TGTGCCTGGAGTGTCGGAGCGGGAGGACTCTACGAGCAGTACTTC. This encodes CAWSVGAGGLYEQYF.

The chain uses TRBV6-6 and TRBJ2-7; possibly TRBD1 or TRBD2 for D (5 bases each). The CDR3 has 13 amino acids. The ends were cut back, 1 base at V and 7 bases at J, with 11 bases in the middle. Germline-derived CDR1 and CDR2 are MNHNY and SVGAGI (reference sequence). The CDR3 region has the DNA TGTGCCAGCAGTTACTACGGGGCGGGTGAGCAGTACTTC. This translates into CASSYYGAGEQYF.

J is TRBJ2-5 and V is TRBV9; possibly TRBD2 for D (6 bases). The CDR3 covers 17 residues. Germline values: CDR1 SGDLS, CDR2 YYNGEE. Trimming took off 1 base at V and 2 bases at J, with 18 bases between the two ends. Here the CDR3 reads CASSVKSEGAAQETQYF. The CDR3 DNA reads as TGTGCCAGCAGCGTAAAATCGGAGGGAGCGGCGCAAGAGACCCAGTACTTC.

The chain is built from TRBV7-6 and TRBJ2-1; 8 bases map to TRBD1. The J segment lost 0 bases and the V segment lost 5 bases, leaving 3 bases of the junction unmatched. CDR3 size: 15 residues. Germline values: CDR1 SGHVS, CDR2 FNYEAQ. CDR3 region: CASSLGQGSYNEQFF. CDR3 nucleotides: TGTGCCAGCAGCCTCGGACAGGGCTCCTACAATGAGCAGTTCTTC.

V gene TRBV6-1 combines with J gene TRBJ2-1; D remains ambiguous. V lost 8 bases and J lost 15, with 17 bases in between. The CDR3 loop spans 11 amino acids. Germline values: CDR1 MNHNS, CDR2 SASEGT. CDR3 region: CASRTEGIPFF. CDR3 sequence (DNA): TGTGCCAGCCGGACGGAAGGGATTCCGTTCTTC.

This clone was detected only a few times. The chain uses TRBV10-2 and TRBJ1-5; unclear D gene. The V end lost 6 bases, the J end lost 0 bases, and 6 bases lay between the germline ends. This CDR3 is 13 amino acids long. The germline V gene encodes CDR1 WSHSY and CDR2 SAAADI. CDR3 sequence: CASRGISNQPQHF. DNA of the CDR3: TGCGCCAGCAGGGGGATTAGCAATCAGCCCCAGCATTTT.

The CDR3 region has the DNA TGTGCCAGCTCACCGTCGTTGTGGCCAGGGGCGAACGAGCAGTACTTC. It yields the protein CASSPSLWPGANEQYF. The J gene is TRBJ2-7, the V gene TRBV18; tentatively, D is TRBD1 (6 bases). V lost 3 bases, J lost 5 bases, and 20 bases lay in between. The length of the CDR3 is 16 residues. The V gene's germline CDR1 is KGHSH and CDR2 LQKENI.

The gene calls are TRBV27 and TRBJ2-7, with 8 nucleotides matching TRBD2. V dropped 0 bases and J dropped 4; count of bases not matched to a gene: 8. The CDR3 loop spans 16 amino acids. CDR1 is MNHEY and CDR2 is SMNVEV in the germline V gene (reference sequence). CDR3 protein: CASSLSPIAGRYEQYF. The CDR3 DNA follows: TGTGCCAGCAGTTTATCGCCTATAGCGGGACGGTACGAGCAGTACTTC.

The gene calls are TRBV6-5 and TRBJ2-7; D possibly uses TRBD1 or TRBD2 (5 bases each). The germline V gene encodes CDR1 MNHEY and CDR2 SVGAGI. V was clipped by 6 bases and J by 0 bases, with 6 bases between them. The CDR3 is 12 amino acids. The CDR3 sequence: CASSGASYEQYF. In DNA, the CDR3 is TGTGCCAGCAGCGGGGCCTCCTACGAGCAGTACTTC.

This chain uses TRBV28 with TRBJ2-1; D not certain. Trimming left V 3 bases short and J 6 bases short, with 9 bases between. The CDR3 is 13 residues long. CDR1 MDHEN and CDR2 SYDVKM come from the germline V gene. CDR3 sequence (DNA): TGTGCCAGCAGTTTTCTAGACCTCAATGAGCAGTTCTTC. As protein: CASSFLDLNEQFF.

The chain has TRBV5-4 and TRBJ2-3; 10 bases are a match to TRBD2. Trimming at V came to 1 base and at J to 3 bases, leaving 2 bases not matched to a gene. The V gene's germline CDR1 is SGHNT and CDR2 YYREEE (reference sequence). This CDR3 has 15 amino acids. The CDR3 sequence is CASSLKLAGTDTQYF. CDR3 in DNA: TGTGCCAGCAGCTTGAAACTAGCGGGGACAGATACGCAGTATTTT.

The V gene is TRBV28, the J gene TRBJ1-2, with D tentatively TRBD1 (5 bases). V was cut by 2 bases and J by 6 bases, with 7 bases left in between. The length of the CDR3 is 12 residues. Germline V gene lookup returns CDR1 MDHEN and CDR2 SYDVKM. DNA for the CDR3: TGTGCCAGCAGTTTAATGACAGATGGCTACACCTTC. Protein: CASSLMTDGYTF.